The 26 T cell receptor beta chains below all came from one sample that was sequenced in a study of blood T cell repertoires in COVID-19. This table comes from immunoSEQ multiplex PCR, and its TCRdb copy is limited to in-frame clones, with some not included. The repertoire holds about 76,000 clones, with around 90% as singletons. Sequencing used peripheral blood. The receptors were gathered from a man aged 50 or older with active COVID-19.

V gene TRBV2 combines with J gene TRBJ2-7, with D unclear. In germline, CDR1 is SNHLY, CDR2 FYNNEI. The CDR3 runs to 15 residues. Trimming removed 0 bases at V and 3 bases at J, with 12 bases between. The CDR3 DNA reads TGTGCCAGCAGTGAAGCAGGTTTAAGACACTACGAGCAGTACTTC. Its translation is CASSEAGLRHYEQYF.

V is TRBV25-1 and J is TRBJ1-3, with D unresolved. This CDR3 comprises 13 residues. Germline CDR1 reads MGHDK; CDR2 reads SYGVNS. Trimming left V 4 bases short and J 3 bases short, with 7 bases between. In nucleotides, the CDR3 is TGTGCCAGCAGTGGGGCCGGTGGAAACACCATATATTTT. It yields the protein CASSGAGGNTIYF.

This chain connects TRBV29-1 to TRBJ1-1; 7 bases are a match to TRBD1. The CDR3 is 16 amino acids. The J segment lost 1 base and the V segment lost 4 bases, leaving 12 bases of the junction unmatched. Germline loops: CDR1 SQVTM, CDR2 ANQGSEA. This CDR3 is CSVVPIGQAGNTEAFF. The CDR3 nucleotides are TGCAGCGTTGTCCCGATAGGACAGGCCGGGAACACTGAAGCTTTCTTT.

This chain links TRBV15 with TRBJ1-1, with TRBD1 as a possible D gene (5 bases). The CDR3 sequence is 13 residues long. Germline-derived CDR1 and CDR2 are LNHNV and YYDKDF (reference sequence). V gave up 5 bases and J gave up 8 bases, with 15 bases separating them. The CDR3 here is CATSDMGGGEAFF. The CDR3 DNA is TGTGCCACCAGCGACATGGGGGGTGGGGAAGCTTTCTTT.

The chain uses TRBV19 and TRBJ1-5; 9 nucleotides match TRBD1. This CDR3 contains 16 residues. CDR1 and CDR2 (germline): LNHDA, SQIVND (reference sequence). With 3 bases clipped from V and 5 bases from J, the junction kept 8 bases outside the gene matches. The CDR3 sequence is CASSMGGDRGYQPQHF. For the CDR3, the DNA is TGTGCCAGTAGTATGGGTGGAGACAGGGGGTATCAGCCCCAGCATTTT.

The chain combines TRBV9 with TRBJ1-1, with D possibly being TRBD1 (6 bases). Per the germline V gene, CDR1 is SGDLS and CDR2 is YYNGEE. CDR3 length: 13 amino acids. Trimming stripped 0 bases from V and 5 bases from J, with 8 bases between. CDR3 sequence (DNA): TGTGCCAGCAGCGTAGAAGGGGGAACTGAAGCTTTCTTT. Translated, it gives CASSVEGGTEAFF.

V is TRBV20-1 and J is TRBJ1-2; 8 positions agree with TRBD1. Germline V gene lookup returns CDR1 DFQATT and CDR2 SNEGSKA (reference sequence). The CDR3 length is 13 residues. The junction had 9 bases not matched to a gene; V was cut back by 4 bases and J by 8 bases. The CDR3 sequence is CSAIEQGERGYTF. Here the CDR3 DNA reads TGCAGTGCTATTGAACAGGGGGAACGAGGCTACACCTTC.

The V call is TRBV9, the J call TRBJ2-2; D not certain. The V gene's germline CDR1 is SGDLS and CDR2 YYNGEE. The CDR3 length is 14 residues. Deletions cut 4 bases from V and 6 bases from J, with 13 bases between. The chain's CDR3 is CASSFLEVAGELFF. The DNA of the CDR3 is TGTGCCAGCAGCTTCTTAGAGGTAGCCGGGGAGCTGTTTTTT.

The V call is TRBV28, the J call TRBJ1-5, with a tentative D call TRBD1 (5 bases). Germline CDR1 MDHEN, CDR2 SYDVKM. The CDR3 runs to 12 residues. V lost 6 bases and J lost 9, with 12 bases in between. The CDR3 DNA reads as TGTGCCAGCAGACCTCAGGGAGGGCCCCAGCATTTT. Amino acid sequence: CASRPQGGPQHF.

This sequence joins TRBV9 and TRBJ2-3; the match to TRBD2 covers 10 bases. This CDR3 is 15 amino acids long. After removal of 7 bases from V and 6 bases from J, the junction contained 11 bases not matched to a gene. Looked up from germline, CDR1 is SGDLS and CDR2 is YYNGEE. The CDR3 DNA reads TGTGCCAGCGGGTTAGCGGGAGGCCCCCGGGATACGCAGTATTTT. Amino acids: CASGLAGGPRDTQYF. The whole variable domain, filled in from reference TRBV9 and TRBJ2-3, reads DSGVTQTPKHLITATGQRVTLRCSPRSGDLSVYWYQQSLDQGLQFLIQYYNGEERAKGNILERFSAQQFPDLHSELNLSSLELGDSALYFCASGLAGGPRDTQYFGPGTRLTVL.

This clone was seen once. The genes are TRBV28 and TRBJ2-1, with a weak D call TRBD1 (6 bases). The germline V and J ends were trimmed by 9 bases and 3 bases, with 21 bases remaining between them. CDR3 length: 16 amino acids. Germline assignment: CDR1 MDHEN and CDR2 SYDVKM. CDR3 residues: CASTKNPQGGYNEQFF. The CDR3 DNA is TGTGCCAGTACTAAAAACCCACAGGGTGGCTACAATGAGCAGTTCTTC.

The V gene is TRBV27, the J gene TRBJ2-1; D may be TRBD2 (6 bases). The CDR3 loop spans 15 amino acids. V was pared by 2 bases and J by 1 base, with 9 bases between. CDR1 and CDR2 (germline): MNHEY, SMNVEV (reference sequence). This CDR3 reads CASSLTGVSYNEQFF. For the CDR3, the DNA is TGTGCCAGCAGTTTAACGGGAGTATCCTACAATGAGCAGTTCTTC.

J is TRBJ2-5 and V is TRBV7-2; 8 bases are a match to TRBD2. CDR1 is SGHTA and CDR2 is FQGNSA in the germline V gene. With 9 bases clipped from V and 5 bases from J, the junction kept 2 bases outside the gene matches. This CDR3 has 11 residues. CDR3 sequence (DNA): TGTGCCAGTGGACTAGCCGAGACCCAGTACTTC. This translates into CASGLAETQYF. The complete variable domain, with remaining parts taken from reference TRBV7-2 and TRBJ2-5, reads GAGVSQSPSNKVTEKGKDVELRCDPISGHTALYWYRQSLGQGLEFLIYFQGNSAPDKSGLPSDRFSAERTGGSVSTLTIQRTQQEDSAVYLCASGLAETQYFGPGTRLLVL.

This chain connects TRBV30 to TRBJ2-5; possibly TRBD2 for D (5 bases). V was cut by 5 bases and J by 4 bases, with 23 bases left in between. Germline V gives CDR1 GTSNPN, CDR2 SVGIG (reference sequence). The length of the CDR3 is 16 residues. Here the CDR3 DNA reads TGTGCCTGGGAGGAGAGACGTGGAAGAGGGCCAGAGACCCAGTACTTC. Protein sequence: CAWEERRGRGPETQYF.

The V and J genes are TRBV9 and TRBJ1-1; D may be TRBD1 (6 bases). Trimming stripped 7 bases from V and 5 bases from J, with 18 bases between. Germline-derived CDR1 and CDR2 are SGDLS and YYNGEE. CDR3 length: 14 amino acids. The CDR3 coding sequence is TGTGCCAGCGAATCACAAGGGGGATGTACTGAAGCTTTCTTT. Translation: CASESQGGCTEAFF.

This clone was counted once. The chain uses TRBV18 and TRBJ1-4; D remains ambiguous. Looked up from germline, CDR1 is KGHSH and CDR2 is LQKENI. V lost 4 bases and J 0 bases, leaving 15 bases between the germline ends. This CDR3 is built from 17 residues. DNA of the CDR3: TGTGCCAGCTCACTCACTGTGATAACTGCAACTAATGAAAAACTGTTTTTT. Translated: CASSLTVITATNEKLFF.

The genes are TRBV29-1 and TRBJ2-5, with 7 bases that match TRBD1. Germline V CDR1 and CDR2: SQVTM, ANQGSEA. J lost 2 bases, V lost 1 base, and 7 bases had no gene match. The CDR3 runs 15 residues. The CDR3 is CSVEGGGRRQETQYF. The CDR3 DNA is TGCAGCGTTGAAGGAGGGGGCCGGAGACAAGAGACCCAGTACTTC.

The chain uses TRBV24-1 and TRBJ2-7; D may be TRBD2 (5 bases). The CDR3 has 15 amino acids. With 4 bases removed from V and 5 bases from J, the gap between germline ends came to 17 bases. The germline V gene has CDR1 KGHDR and CDR2 SFDVKD. CDR3 loop: CATSDQRKAPNEQYF. In DNA, the CDR3 is TGTGCCACCAGTGACCAGCGGAAGGCCCCGAACGAGCAGTACTTC.

This chain links TRBV19 with TRBJ2-3; the match to TRBD1 covers 12 bases. The germline CDR1 and CDR2 sequences are LNHDA and SQIVND (reference sequence). The CDR3 runs to 16 residues. V trimming: 6 bases; J trimming: 5 bases; junction bases outside the gene matches: 9. The CDR3 spells CASSRAGQGAGDTQYF. The DNA of the CDR3 is TGTGCCAGTAGCCGGGCGGGACAGGGGGCGGGAGATACGCAGTATTTT.

Regarding this clone: Mismatch with germline at one junction end may stem from a read error. V gene TRBV5-1 combines with J gene TRBJ2-2; 7 bases map to TRBD1. The length of the CDR3 is 15 residues. Germline V CDR1 and CDR2: SGHRS, YFSETQ. This chain's CDR3 is CASSPQTGNAGELFF. The CDR3 DNA is TGCGCCAGCAGCCCCCAGACAGGGAACGCCGGGGAGCTGTTTTTT.

V and J are TRBV21-1 and TRBJ2-7; the table gives TRBD1 as D, unverified against the DNA. TRBV21-1 is a recognized pseudogene. This CDR3 comprises 15 residues. CDR3 protein: CASSTRQGISYEQYF. The DNA of the CDR3 is TGTGCCAGCAGCACTAGACAGGGGATCTCCTACGAGCAGTACTTC.

The chain uses TRBV12-3 or TRBV12-4 and TRBJ1-2, with D uncertain. Trimming left V 5 bases short and J 4 bases short, with 8 bases between. The CDR3 runs to 12 residues. This CDR3 reads CASSPLRYGYTF. The CDR3 DNA sequence: TGTGCCAGCAGTCCCCTCCGCTATGGCTACACCTTC.

The chain links TRBV28 to TRBJ1-2; a weak D match, TRBD1 (5 bases). Trimming stripped 1 base from V and 4 bases from J, with 16 bases between. CDR1 and CDR2 (germline): MDHEN, SYDVKM. This CDR3 region has 16 residues. The CDR3 nucleotides are TGTGCCAGCAGTTTATCCCGAACAGGTCTCCTCTATGGCTACACCTTC. It codes for CASSLSRTGLLYGYTF.

CDR3 region: CASSYLSGTGGSEQYF. The DNA for the CDR3 is TGTGCCAGCAGTTACCTGTCCGGGACAGGGGGATCCGAGCAGTACTTC. This chain uses TRBV6-5 with TRBJ2-7; 11 bases agree with TRBD1. The J segment lost 6 bases and the V segment lost 2 bases, leaving 9 bases of the junction unmatched. The CDR3 loop spans 16 amino acids. Per germline, CDR1 MNHEY and CDR2 SVGAGI.

The V and J genes are TRBV14 and TRBJ1-1, with D perhaps TRBD1 (5 bases). There are 13 residues in the CDR3. Per the germline V gene, CDR1 is SGHDN and CDR2 is FVKESK. The ends were cut back, 6 bases at V and 0 bases at J, with 8 bases in the middle. The CDR3 here is CASREGLNTEAFF. Here the CDR3 DNA reads TGTGCCAGCAGGGAGGGGCTGAACACTGAAGCTTTCTTT.

This chain connects TRBV13 to TRBJ2-7, with a tentative D call TRBD2 (6 bases). CDR3 length: 14 amino acids. Germline CDR1 and CDR2: PRHDT and FYEKMQ (reference sequence). The V gene lost 1 base and the J gene lost 0 bases, with 7 bases spanning the gap. The CDR3 DNA follows: TGTGCCAGCAGCTTAGCCGGGGGCTCCTACGAGCAGTACTTC. It specifies CASSLAGGSYEQYF.